The clone carrying this T cell receptor (beta chain) has a handful of counts. Full-length variable regions came from constant-region reverse primers plus semi-nested Nested Universal Primer A PCR. TCRdb used MiXCR to reprocess the 5' RACE reads, holding one entry per CDR3 protein. The repertoire holds some 37,000 distinct CDR3 sequences, with approximately 20% as singletons. V lost 4 bases and J lost 1; bases outside the gene matches: 9. This CDR3 has 16 amino acids. Per germline, CDR1 SGHRS and CDR2 YFSETQ. Sequenced input: naive CD4+ T cells sorted from a lymph node. Subset: naive CD4+ T cells, CD4+CD45RA+CD25-. The clonotype originates from a female donor with breast cancer. The V and J genes are TRBV5-1 and TRBJ2-3, with TRBD2 matching 7 bases. The CDR3 DNA reads TGCGCCAGCAGCCCTTACGGACTAGATGGCACAGATACGCAGTATTTT. Its translation: CASSPYGLDGTDTQYF. The variable domain in full, completed from reference TRBV5-1 and TRBJ2-3, reads KAGVTQTPRYLIKTRGQQVTLSCSPISGHRSVSWYQQTPGQGLQFLFEYFSETQRNKGNFPGRFSGRQFSNSRSEMNVSTLELGDSALYLCASSPYGLDGTDTQYFGPGTRLTVL.